This T cell receptor beta chain was captured in a study of blood T cell repertoires in COVID-19. Study as a whole: Collection of acute and convalescent COVID-19 samples took place in the United States, Italy and Spain. Sources were T cells, B-cell-depleted T cells, or PBMCs; the material itself was cDNA or gDNA.

The assay was immunoSEQ multiplex PCR, and TCRdb's table has in-frame clones only and misses some. This repertoire shows 200,000 to 250,000 clones, 86% found once; its top ten account for approximately 2.1%. The CDR3 spans 13 residues. After removal of 1 base from V and 7 bases from J, the junction contained 1 base not matched to a gene. CDR1 is SGHTA, CDR2 FQGNSA, per germline. This rearrangement joins TRBV7-2 to TRBJ1-2, with 9 positions matching TRBD1. This receptor was obtained from a man under 40 who had recovered from COVID-19. Sequencing used peripheral blood. The CDR3 bases are TGTGCCAGCAGCTTAGGGACAGGGGTTGGCTACACCTTC. This translates into CASSLGTGVGYTF.